This record looks at one TCR beta chain sequence and its context. The germline V gene has CDR1 SGHRS and CDR2 YFSETQ. The CDR3 has 15 amino acids. With 0 bases clipped from V and 5 bases from J, the junction kept 3 bases outside the gene matches. This record belongs to a study of blood T cell repertoires in COVID-19. Sequencing used immunoSEQ multiplex PCR; TCRdb keeps in-frame clones, though not all of them. This sample yields about 73,000 clones, of which 77% are seen a single time; about 2.2% belongs to the top ten. The TCR was taken from a man between 65 and 85 years old with COVID-19, enrolled during active disease. The chain employs TRBV5-1 and TRBJ2-1; 9 nucleotides line up with TRBD2. Material: peripheral blood. CDR3 loop: CASSLVSGSHNEQFF. The CDR3 DNA sequence: TGCGCCAGCAGCTTGGTTAGCGGGAGCCACAATGAGCAGTTCTTC.